The clone carrying this T cell receptor beta chain was seen only a few times. Its antigen is unknown. The data were obtained in a study of identical twins. Study results and limitations: Low generation-probability sequences were in excess among twin-shared out-of-frame alpha sequences. It was possible that invariant MAIT and iNKT cells partly confounded the zero-insertion analyses. Out-of-frame TCR alpha sharing observed in monozygotic twins exceeded model estimates.

Template switching supplied a universal primer site; unique molecular identifiers were carried on the cDNA. In TCRdb, the 5' RACE reads were re-called with MiXCR into one record per CDR3 protein. The sample holds roughly 250,000 distinct CDR3 sequences, roughly an eighth seen once. Germline values: CDR1 SGHRS, CDR2 YFSETQ. V was clipped by 0 bases and J by 1 base, with 14 bases between them. CDR3 length equals 17 residues. Sequencing was performed on memory (CD45RO+) T cells sorted from blood. This clonotype originated in a young woman in good health. The V gene is TRBV5-1, the J gene TRBJ1-3; D is unclear. In DNA, the CDR3 is TGCGCCAGCAGCTTGGGTCCTGGTCCTGCTTCTGGAAACACCATATATTTT. Translating it yields CASSLGPGPASGNTIYF.